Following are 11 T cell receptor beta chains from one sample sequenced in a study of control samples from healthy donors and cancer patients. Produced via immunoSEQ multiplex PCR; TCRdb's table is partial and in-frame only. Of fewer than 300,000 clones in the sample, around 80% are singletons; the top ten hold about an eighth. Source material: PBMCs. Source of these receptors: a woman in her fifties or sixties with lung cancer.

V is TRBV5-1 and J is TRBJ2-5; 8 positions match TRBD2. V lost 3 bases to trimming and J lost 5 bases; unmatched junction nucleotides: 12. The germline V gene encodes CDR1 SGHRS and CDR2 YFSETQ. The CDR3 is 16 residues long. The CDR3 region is CASSWSGSNRAETQYF. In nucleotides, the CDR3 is TGCGCCAGCAGCTGGAGCGGGAGTAATCGGGCCGAGACCCAGTACTTC.

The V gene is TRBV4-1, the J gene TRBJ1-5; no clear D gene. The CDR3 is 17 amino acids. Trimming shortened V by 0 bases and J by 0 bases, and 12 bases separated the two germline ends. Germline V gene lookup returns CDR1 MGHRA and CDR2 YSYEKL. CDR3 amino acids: CASSQDHTASSNQPQHF. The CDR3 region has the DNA TGCGCCAGCAGCCAAGATCATACGGCCTCTAGCAATCAGCCCCAGCATTTT.

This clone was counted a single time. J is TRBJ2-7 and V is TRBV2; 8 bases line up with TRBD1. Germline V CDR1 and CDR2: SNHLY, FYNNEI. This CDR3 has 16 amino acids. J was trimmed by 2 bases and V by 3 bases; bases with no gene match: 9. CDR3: CASSDSRDRSTYEQYF. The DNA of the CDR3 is TGTGCCAGCAGTGATTCGAGGGACAGGTCTACCTACGAGCAGTACTTC. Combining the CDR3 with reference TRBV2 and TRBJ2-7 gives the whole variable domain EPEVTQTPSHQVTQMGQEVILRCVPISNHLYFYWYRQILGQKVEFLVSFYNNEISEKSEIFDDQFSVERPDGSNFTLKIRSTKLEDSAMYFCASSDSRDRSTYEQYFGPGTRLTVT.

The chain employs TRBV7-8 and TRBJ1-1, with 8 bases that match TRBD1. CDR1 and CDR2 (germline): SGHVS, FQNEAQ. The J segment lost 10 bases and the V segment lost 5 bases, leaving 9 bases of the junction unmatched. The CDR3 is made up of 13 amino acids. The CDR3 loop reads CASSERQGWGAFF. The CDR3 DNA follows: TGTGCCAGCAGCGAAAGACAGGGGTGGGGAGCTTTCTTT.

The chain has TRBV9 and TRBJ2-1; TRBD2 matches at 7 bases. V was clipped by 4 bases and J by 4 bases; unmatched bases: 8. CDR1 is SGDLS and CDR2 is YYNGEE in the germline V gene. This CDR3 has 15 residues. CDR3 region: CASSPSGGGYNEQFF. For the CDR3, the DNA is TGTGCCAGCAGCCCCAGTGGGGGGGGATACAATGAGCAGTTCTTC. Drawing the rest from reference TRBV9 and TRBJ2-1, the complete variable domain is DSGVTQTPKHLITATGQRVTLRCSPRSGDLSVYWYQQSLDQGLQFLIQYYNGEERAKGNILERFSAQQFPDLHSELNLSSLELGDSALYFCASSPSGGGYNEQFFGPGTRLTVL.

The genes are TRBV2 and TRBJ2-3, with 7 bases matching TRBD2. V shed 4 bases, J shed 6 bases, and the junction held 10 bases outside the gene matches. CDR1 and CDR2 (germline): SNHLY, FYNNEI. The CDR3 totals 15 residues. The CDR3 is CASSAPGGTGDTQYF. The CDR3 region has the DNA TGTGCCAGCAGTGCCCCGGGGGGAACGGGGGATACGCAGTATTTT.

Here the CDR3 DNA reads TGTGCCACCAGTGATTCGGCCGGCGGGGGGGAGACCCAGTACTTC. The encoded protein is CATSDSAGGGETQYF. The chain employs TRBV24-1 and TRBJ2-5; the match to TRBD2 covers 8 bases. J lost 5 bases, V lost 2 bases, and 6 bases had no gene match. The germline gives CDR1 KGHDR, CDR2 SFDVKD. The CDR3 has 15 residues.

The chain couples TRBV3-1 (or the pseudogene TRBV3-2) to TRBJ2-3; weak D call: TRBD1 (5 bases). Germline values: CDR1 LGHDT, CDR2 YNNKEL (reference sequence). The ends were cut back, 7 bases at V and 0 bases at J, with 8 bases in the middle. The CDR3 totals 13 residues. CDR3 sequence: CASMAGSTDTQYF. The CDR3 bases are TGTGCCAGCATGGCAGGGAGCACAGATACGCAGTATTTT.

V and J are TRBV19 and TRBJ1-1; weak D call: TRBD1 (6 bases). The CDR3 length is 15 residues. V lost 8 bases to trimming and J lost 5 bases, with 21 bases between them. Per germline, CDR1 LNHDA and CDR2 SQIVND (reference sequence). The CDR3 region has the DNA TGTGCCAGTCACTCCAACAGGGCGGGGAGGACTGAAGCTTTCTTT. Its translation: CASHSNRAGRTEAFF.

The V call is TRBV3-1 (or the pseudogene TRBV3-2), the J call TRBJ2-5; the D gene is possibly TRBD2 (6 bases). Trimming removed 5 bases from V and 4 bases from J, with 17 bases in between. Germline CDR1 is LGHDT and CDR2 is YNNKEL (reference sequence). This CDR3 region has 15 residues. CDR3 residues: CASSDSGGISETQYF. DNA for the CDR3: TGTGCCAGCAGCGACAGCGGCGGGATATCAGAGACCCAGTACTTC.

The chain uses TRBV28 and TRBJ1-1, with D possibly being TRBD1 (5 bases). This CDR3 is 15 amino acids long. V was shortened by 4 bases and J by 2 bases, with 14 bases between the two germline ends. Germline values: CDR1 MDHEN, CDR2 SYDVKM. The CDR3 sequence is CASSWGGRVNTEAFF. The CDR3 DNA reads TGTGCCAGCAGTTGGGGGGGGAGGGTTAACACTGAAGCTTTCTTT.